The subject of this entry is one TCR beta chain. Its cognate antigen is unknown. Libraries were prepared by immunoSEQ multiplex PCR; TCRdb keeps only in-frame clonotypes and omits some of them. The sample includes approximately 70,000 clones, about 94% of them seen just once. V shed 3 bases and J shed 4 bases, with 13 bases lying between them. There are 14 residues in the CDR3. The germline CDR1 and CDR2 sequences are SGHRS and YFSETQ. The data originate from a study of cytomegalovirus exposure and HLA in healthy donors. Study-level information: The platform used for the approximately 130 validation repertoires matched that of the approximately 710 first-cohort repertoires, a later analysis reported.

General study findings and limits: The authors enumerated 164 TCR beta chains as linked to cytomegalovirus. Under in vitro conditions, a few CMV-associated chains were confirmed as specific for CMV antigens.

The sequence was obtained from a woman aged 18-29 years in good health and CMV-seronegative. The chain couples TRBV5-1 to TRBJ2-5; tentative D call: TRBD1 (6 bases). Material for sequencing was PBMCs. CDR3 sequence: CASSSYRETETQYF. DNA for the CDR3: TGCGCCAGCAGCTCCTACAGGGAAACAGAGACCCAGTACTTC.